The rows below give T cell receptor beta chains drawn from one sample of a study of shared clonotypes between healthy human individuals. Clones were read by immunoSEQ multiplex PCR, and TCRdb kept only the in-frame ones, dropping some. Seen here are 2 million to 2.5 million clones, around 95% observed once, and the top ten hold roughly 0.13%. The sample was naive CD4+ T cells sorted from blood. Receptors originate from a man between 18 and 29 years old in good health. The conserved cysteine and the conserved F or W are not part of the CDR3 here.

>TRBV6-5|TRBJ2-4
ASRSDQWNIQY
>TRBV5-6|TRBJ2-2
ASSSNYLREVSGELF
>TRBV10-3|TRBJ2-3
ASSRGAPTDTQY
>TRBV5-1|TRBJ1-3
ASSSQGAGNTIY
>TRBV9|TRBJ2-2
ASSVGPNTGELF
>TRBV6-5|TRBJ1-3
ASQRDYSGNTIY
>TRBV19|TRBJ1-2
ASAAPGTDYGYT
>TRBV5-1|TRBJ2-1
ASSPPGQLNNEQF
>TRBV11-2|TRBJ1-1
ASSRTIGANTEAF
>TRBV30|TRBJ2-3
AWSVQLTDTQY
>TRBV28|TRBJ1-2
ASSVPSGIGGYT
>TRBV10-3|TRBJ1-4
AISESATGVGEKLF
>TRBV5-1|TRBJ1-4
ASSLKGQNEKLF
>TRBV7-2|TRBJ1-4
ASSSGRREKLF
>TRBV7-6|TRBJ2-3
ASSLEHHSTDTQY
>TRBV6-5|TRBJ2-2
ASMGTGSTGELF
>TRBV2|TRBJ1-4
ASNGQGYEKLF
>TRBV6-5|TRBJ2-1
ASRGNPQGYNEQF
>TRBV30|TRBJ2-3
AWSGLAVFTDTQY
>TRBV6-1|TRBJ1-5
ASSDYMRPQH
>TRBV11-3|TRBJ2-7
ASSLDKSGSTYEQY
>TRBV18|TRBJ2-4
ASSPRQGAPQNIQY